This TCR beta chain was documented in a study of blood T cell repertoires in COVID-19. Study as a whole: Samples taken during acute and convalescent COVID-19 were collected in the United States, Italy and Spain. PBMCs, B-cell-depleted T cells, or T cells were the source of the cDNA or gDNA that made up the material.

Source study methods: Amplification of reference gene primers was used by the study to estimate nucleated cell counts. The data were produced by immunoSEQ multiplex PCR, yet TCRdb's version contains in-frame clones alone and is incomplete. V and J calls plus clone size are reproduced from that table; the DNA served to infer D and trimming. The sample records roughly 440,000 clones, around 89% being singletons. Seattle's enrolled individuals joined amid active infection and were then monitored longitudinally. This clonotype originated in a woman aged 50 to 65 with COVID-19, enrolled during active disease. Sequenced input: peripheral blood.

The CDR3 nucleotides read TGTGCCAGCAGCCCCCCCGCGGGGAGCTACGAGCAGTACTTC. It translates to CASSPPAGSYEQYF. The chain joins TRBV5-6 to TRBJ2-7; D is perhaps TRBD2 (6 bases). CDR1 SGHDT and CDR2 YYEEEE come from the germline V gene. This CDR3 comprises 14 residues. With 4 bases removed from V and 3 bases from J, the gap between germline ends came to 14 bases. Complete variable domain (other parts from reference TRBV5-6 and TRBJ2-7): DAGVTQSPTHLIKTRGQQVTLRCSPKSGHDTVSWYQQALGQGPQFIFQYYEEEERQRGNFPDRFSGHQFPNYSSELNVNALLLGDSALYLCASSPPAGSYEQYFGPGTRLTVT.